These 5 T cell receptor beta chains share one sample of origin, sequenced in a study of blood T cell repertoires in COVID-19. Data came from immunoSEQ multiplex PCR; TCRdb stores just in-frame clones and leaves some out. Among some 80,000 clones listed, roughly 78% were seen once. Sequencing was carried out using peripheral blood. The origin of the receptors is an elderly woman with active or convalescent COVID-19.

V gene TRBV27 combines with J gene TRBJ2-2; 11 bases align to TRBD2. J lost 5 bases, V lost 6 bases, and 8 bases had no gene match. The CDR3 is 16 amino acids. Germline values: CDR1 MNHEY, CDR2 SMNVEV (reference sequence). The CDR3 region is CASSLGLAASTGELFF. The CDR3, as DNA: TGTGCCAGCAGCCTGGGACTAGCGGCTTCAACCGGGGAGCTGTTTTTT.

The chain joins TRBV5-6 to TRBJ2-7, with TRBD1 matching over 11 bases. Germline CDR1 is SGHDT and CDR2 is YYEEEE. This CDR3 contains 14 residues. The V gene end was trimmed by 2 bases and the J gene end by 3 bases; junction bases not matched to a gene: 1. The CDR3 region is CASSFGTGGYEQYF. The CDR3 coding sequence is TGTGCCAGCAGCTTCGGGACAGGGGGCTACGAGCAGTACTTC.

The J gene is TRBJ2-7, the V gene TRBV24-1; D call uncertain. Deletions cut 1 base from V and 0 bases from J, with 24 bases between. Germline assignment: CDR1 KGHDR and CDR2 SFDVKD. This CDR3 comprises 20 residues. In nucleotides, the CDR3 is TGTGCCACCAGTGATTTTCTCGTAAAGTCAGGATCCATAAGCTCCTACGAGCAGTACTTC. Amino acid sequence: CATSDFLVKSGSISSYEQYF.

The rearrangement joins TRBV29-1 to TRBJ2-1, with 8 bases fitting TRBD1. The CDR3 runs 14 residues. The V segment lost 3 bases and the J segment 5 bases; nucleotides outside the gene matches: 6. The germline gives CDR1 SQVTM, CDR2 ANQGSEA. The CDR3 sequence is CSVEGRGRDNEQFF. CDR3 coding DNA: TGCAGCGTTGAGGGCAGGGGGCGGGACAATGAGCAGTTCTTC.

The chain links TRBV7-2 to TRBJ1-3; D not resolved. This CDR3 region has 12 residues. Trimming took 5 bases from V and 4 from J, leaving 6 bases between them. Germline V gives CDR1 SGHTA, CDR2 FQGNSA. CDR3 sequence: CASSPGGNTIYF. The CDR3 nucleotides read TGTGCCAGCAGCCCCGGGGGAAACACCATATATTTT. Complete variable domain (other parts from reference TRBV7-2 and TRBJ1-3): GAGVSQSPSNKVTEKGKDVELRCDPISGHTALYWYRQSLGQGLEFLIYFQGNSAPDKSGLPSDRFSAERTGGSVSTLTIQRTQQEDSAVYLCASSPGGNTIYFGEGSWLTVV.